This TCR beta chain appears in the sequencing data of a study of CD4 T cells in relation to SARS-CoV-2 and coronaviruses. Study findings and constraints: Crossreactive clones expanded significantly less to SARS-CoV-2 than monoreactive clones.

As regards this clone: What it binds is not known.

Measured with immunoSEQ multiplex PCR; TCRdb has only the in-frame clones, and not every one. The sample shows about 17,000 clones, over 80% of them seen only once. CD4+ T cells from unexposed donors were obtained before the COVID-19 pandemic (2011-2018). Isolation of CD4+ T cells took place after approximately 11 days in culture. Unexposed-donor CD4+ T cells were probed with SARS-CoV-2 S/N and four cold-coronavirus spikes, cells permitting. The sample consisted of CD4+ T cells from PBMCs, cultured in vitro. The sequence was obtained from a human donor in good health.

CDR3 coding DNA: TGTGCCAGCAGCCGGGAGAGCCCGGTAAAACTGTTTTTT. It translates to CASSRESPVKLFF. The chain has TRBV21-1 and TRBJ1-4. TRBV21-1 is a documented pseudogene. CDR3 size: 13 residues.